The 18 T cell receptor beta chains in this list originate from one sample, sequenced in a study of blood T cell repertoires in COVID-19. TCRdb's table, derived via immunoSEQ multiplex PCR, lists solely in-frame clones and lacks some. The sample carries some 50,000 clones, over 80% recorded once. The sequenced sample consisted of peripheral blood. Receptors originate from a human donor in a cohort sampled during active COVID-19.

The chain uses TRBV4-3 and TRBJ2-5; no firm D call. In germline, CDR1 is LGHNA, CDR2 YSLEER. Trimming took 2 bases from V and 1 from J, leaving 5 bases between them. This CDR3 has 13 residues. The CDR3 DNA reads TGCGCCAGCAGCCAACAGGCCCAAGAGACCCAGTACTTC. As protein: CASSQQAQETQYF.

The chain uses TRBV11-1 and TRBJ2-2; TRBD1 aligns across 7 bases. Germline trimming cut 4 bases from V and 2 bases from J; bases unmatched to any gene: 7. Per germline, CDR1 SGHAT and CDR2 FQDESV (reference sequence). The CDR3 is 16 amino acids. CDR3 amino acids: CASSYPAGGNTGELFF. In DNA form, the CDR3 reads TGTGCCAGCAGCTACCCGGCAGGGGGTAACACCGGGGAGCTGTTTTTT.

J is TRBJ1-1 and V is TRBV7-2, with TRBD1 as a possible D gene (5 bases). In germline, CDR1 is SGHTA, CDR2 FQGNSA. V was clipped by 5 bases and J by 8 bases, with 15 bases between them. CDR3 length: 13 amino acids. Here the CDR3 DNA reads TGTGCCAGCAGCCATACTGGGGGGTTCGAAGCTTTCTTT. This sequence encodes CASSHTGGFEAFF. Full variable domain (remainder filled in from reference TRBV7-2 and TRBJ1-1): GAGVSQSPSNKVTEKGKDVELRCDPISGHTALYWYRQSLGQGLEFLIYFQGNSAPDKSGLPSDRFSAERTGGSVSTLTIQRTQQEDSAVYLCASSHTGGFEAFFGQGTRLTVV.

The table lists this clone with a count of one. The chain has TRBV2 and TRBJ2-5, with D maybe TRBD1 (6 bases). The CDR3 sequence is 12 residues long. Germline V CDR1 and CDR2: SNHLY, FYNNEI. Trimming took 8 bases from V and 6 from J, leaving 13 bases between them. The CDR3 DNA reads TGTGCCAGCCTCGCCCAGGGGAAGACCCAGTACTTC. Translating gives CASLAQGKTQYF.

The chain has TRBV28 and TRBJ2-7; 7 bases match TRBD1. Trimming removed 7 bases from V and 2 bases from J; junction bases left unmatched: 5. The germline V gene encodes CDR1 MDHEN and CDR2 SYDVKM. The CDR3 contains 13 residues. In DNA form, the CDR3 reads TGTGCCAGCACGGCAGGGGGACCCTACGAGCAGTACTTC. It specifies CASTAGGPYEQYF.

The chain recombines TRBV6-1 with TRBJ1-5, with D unresolved. Germline-derived CDR1 and CDR2 are MNHNS and SASEGT. V lost 1 base to trimming and J lost 9 bases, with 10 bases between them. CDR3 length: 13 amino acids. This CDR3 is CASSEGGVRPQHF. The CDR3 DNA reads TGTGCCAGCAGTGAAGGGGGAGTACGGCCCCAGCATTTT.

V is TRBV5-1 and J is TRBJ2-3; D perhaps matches TRBD1 (6 bases). Germline CDR1 SGHRS, CDR2 YFSETQ. The germline V and J ends were trimmed by 0 bases and 5 bases, with 16 bases remaining between them. The CDR3 runs 16 residues. This chain's CDR3 is CASSLGTATEGDTQYF. The CDR3 DNA follows: TGCGCCAGCAGCTTGGGGACAGCTACCGAGGGAGATACGCAGTATTTT.

V gene TRBV5-1 combines with J gene TRBJ2-2; 9 bases match TRBD2. The CDR3 is 17 residues long. With 7 bases clipped from V and 5 bases from J, the junction kept 15 bases outside the gene matches. The germline CDR1 and CDR2 sequences are SGHRS and YFSETQ. In DNA, the CDR3 is TGCGCCAGCTCTTCCCTTAGCGGGAGTCAGGGGACCGGGGAGCTGTTTTTT. Translating it yields CASSSLSGSQGTGELFF.

The rearrangement uses TRBV5-6 and TRBJ1-3, with 9 bases identical to TRBD1. The V and J ends lost 4 bases and 3 bases, in that order; junction bases with no gene match: 11. Germline values: CDR1 SGHDT, CDR2 YYEEEE. The CDR3 sequence is 17 residues long. The CDR3 here is CASSADYGQGFGNTIYF. Here the CDR3 DNA reads TGTGCCAGCAGCGCCGACTACGGACAGGGGTTTGGAAACACCATATATTTT. Full variable domain (outside the CDR3, taken from reference TRBV5-6 and TRBJ1-3): DAGVTQSPTHLIKTRGQQVTLRCSPKSGHDTVSWYQQALGQGPQFIFQYYEEEERQRGNFPDRFSGHQFPNYSSELNVNALLLGDSALYLCASSADYGQGFGNTIYFGEGSWLTVV.

V and J are TRBV5-6 and TRBJ2-3; maybe TRBD1 (6 bases). From germline, CDR1 is SGHDT and CDR2 YYEEEE. V lost 0 bases to trimming and J lost 3 bases, with 14 bases between them. This CDR3 has 16 amino acids. CDR3 in amino acids: CASSLVRGIVTDTQYF. The CDR3 DNA reads TGTGCCAGCAGCTTGGTCAGGGGAATTGTGACAGATACGCAGTATTTT.

The rearrangement links TRBV7-2 to TRBJ2-5; D is unclear. Trimming shortened V by 5 bases and J by 2 bases, and 3 bases separated the two germline ends. The CDR3 has 11 amino acids. The V gene's germline CDR1 is SGHTA and CDR2 FQGNSA. The CDR3 sequence is CASSRQETQYF. CDR3 sequence (DNA): TGTGCCAGCAGCCGGCAAGAGACCCAGTACTTC.

The chain is built from TRBV30 and TRBJ1-2, with a possible D match to TRBD1 (5 bases). The CDR3 length is 11 residues. V lost 1 base, J lost 7 bases, and 7 bases lay in between. The germline gives CDR1 GTSNPN, CDR2 SVGIG (reference sequence). The CDR3 here is CAWSGGGGYTF. The CDR3, as DNA: TGTGCCTGGAGTGGGGGCGGTGGCTACACCTTC.

The chain employs TRBV5-1 and TRBJ1-4, with 8 bases fitting TRBD1. The CDR3 length is 17 residues. Germline CDR1 SGHRS, CDR2 YFSETQ. The V gene end was trimmed by 4 bases and the J gene end by 8 bases; junction bases not matched to a gene: 16. The CDR3 loop is CASSPGQGTGTREKLFF. DNA for the CDR3: TGCGCCAGCAGCCCAGGACAGGGTACGGGCACGAGGGAAAAACTGTTTTTT.

This clone was seen a single time. The chain joins TRBV3-1 (or the pseudogene TRBV3-2) to TRBJ2-7; a possible D gene is TRBD2 (7 bases). The ends were cut back, 8 bases at V and 0 bases at J, with 20 bases in the middle. This CDR3 spans 16 amino acids. CDR1 and CDR2 from the germline V gene are LGHDT and YNNKEL (reference sequence). Here the CDR3 reads CASGGGSGTVSYEQYF. The CDR3, as DNA: TGTGCCAGCGGGGGGGGCTCGGGGACTGTCTCCTACGAGCAGTACTTC.

The genes are TRBV7-3 and TRBJ2-2, with no clear D. Trimming pared 5 bases from V and 3 bases from J, leaving 10 bases between. Germline CDR1 and CDR2: SGHTA and FQGTGA. CDR3 length: 14 residues. CDR3 protein: CASSPRSYTGELFF. As DNA, the CDR3 is TGTGCCAGCAGCCCGAGAAGTTACACCGGGGAGCTGTTTTTT.

V usage is TRBV19 and J usage is TRBJ1-1; no clear D. Germline-derived CDR1 and CDR2 are LNHDA and SQIVND (reference sequence). V was clipped by 10 bases and J by 4 bases, with 13 bases between them. The CDR3 runs to 12 residues. CDR3 protein: CATSGRVTEAFF. The CDR3 region has the DNA TGTGCCACCTCTGGTCGGGTCACTGAAGCTTTCTTT.

This clone was seen only once. This chain connects TRBV5-6 to TRBJ1-3, with TRBD1 matching over 10 bases. CDR1 is SGHDT and CDR2 is YYEEEE in the germline V gene. The CDR3 consists of 15 residues. Trimming took 3 bases from V and 4 from J; bases not matched to a gene: 4. The CDR3 region is CASSYDRGPGNTIYF. The CDR3 region has the DNA TGTGCCAGCAGCTACGACAGGGGGCCCGGAAACACCATATATTTT.

V is TRBV19 and J is TRBJ2-4; D may be TRBD2 (6 bases). Germline CDR1 LNHDA, CDR2 SQIVND (reference sequence). The CDR3 spans 15 residues. Trimming took off 2 bases at V and 7 bases at J, with 15 bases between the two ends. CDR3 protein: CASSITETSGNIQYF. CDR3 nucleotides: TGTGCCAGTAGTATAACGGAGACTAGTGGCAACATTCAGTACTTC.